These 18 T cell receptor beta chains share one sample of origin, sequenced in a study of shared clonotypes between healthy human individuals (dated by TCRdb to 2020 to 2021). Library method: the immunoSEQ multiplex PCR assay. The clones in this table, taken by TCRdb from immuneACCESS, are in-frame only. Not every clone is retained; where verified, under half of the shortfall comes from an unresolved V gene, and the cause of the rest is unknown. Within this sample are about 2.3 million clones, with just under 95% of them counted one time only. Of the sample, around 0.38% falls within the top ten clones. The sequenced material came from naive CD4+ T cells from PBMCs. Interpreted using the paper, the cell subset or site label stands for: CD45RA+ positively selected. The receptors originated from a man aged 18 to 30 in good health. Some clones in this sample may be carry-over from other donors' samples.

A word on this clone: The same CDR3 can be traced to other DNA sequences in this sample. The chain carries TRBV2 and TRBJ2-1; possibly TRBD1 for D (6 bases). CDR1 and CDR2 from the germline V gene are SNHLY and FYNNEI. Trimming pared 8 bases from V and 2 bases from J, leaving 13 bases between. This CDR3 region has 14 residues. The CDR3 loop reads CASLRGRAYNEQFF. The CDR3, as DNA: TGTGCCAGCCTCAGGGGTAGAGCCTACAATGAGCAGTTCTTC.

The chain links TRBV2 to TRBJ1-2; 7 nucleotides match TRBD1. V was pared by 4 bases and J by 6 bases, with 8 bases of the junction left unmatched. The germline gives CDR1 SNHLY, CDR2 FYNNEI. The CDR3 has 14 amino acids. In nucleotides, the CDR3 is TGTGCCAGCAGTGGCCAGACAGGGTACCATGGCTACACCTTC. Protein: CASSGQTGYHGYTF. Full variable domain (remainder filled in from reference TRBV2 and TRBJ1-2): EPEVTQTPSHQVTQMGQEVILRCVPISNHLYFYWYRQILGQKVEFLVSFYNNEISEKSEIFDDQFSVERPDGSNFTLKIRSTKLEDSAMYFCASSGQTGYHGYTFGSGTRLTVV.

The rearrangement uses TRBV4-2 and TRBJ2-7, with D tentatively TRBD2 (6 bases). Trimming shortened V by 6 bases and J by 0 bases, and 15 bases separated the two germline ends. This CDR3 has 15 amino acids. Germline CDR1 is LGHNA and CDR2 is YNFKEQ. The CDR3 region is CASSRAGFSSYEQYF. The DNA for the CDR3 is TGTGCCAGCAGTAGAGCGGGCTTCAGCTCCTACGAGCAGTACTTC.

V is TRBV5-1 and J is TRBJ2-7, with D tentatively TRBD1 (5 bases). Deletions cut 4 bases from V and 1 base from J, with 12 bases between. CDR3 length equals 14 residues. The germline V gene has CDR1 SGHRS and CDR2 YFSETQ. The CDR3 here is CASSPFRASYEQYF. CDR3 nucleotide sequence: TGCGCCAGCAGCCCTTTCAGGGCGTCCTACGAGCAGTACTTC.

The chain recombines TRBV2 with TRBJ2-7; 11 nucleotides match TRBD1. V lost 7 bases and J lost 9; bases outside the gene matches: 8. In germline, CDR1 is SNHLY, CDR2 FYNNEI. The CDR3 consists of 13 residues. The CDR3 sequence is CASNPGQGVRQYF. Here the CDR3 DNA reads TGTGCCAGCAATCCGGGACAGGGGGTTCGGCAGTACTTC.

V and J are TRBV6-1 and TRBJ2-4; TRBD2 matches at 8 bases. This CDR3 region has 19 residues. With V trimmed by 3 bases and J by 0 bases, 13 bases remained unmatched. Germline V gives CDR1 MNHNS, CDR2 SASEGT. This CDR3 reads CASSDSPGGDGTAKNIQYF. The CDR3 DNA is TGTGCCAGCAGTGATTCTCCCGGGGGGGACGGAACAGCCAAAAACATTCAGTACTTC.

This chain links TRBV6-1 with TRBJ2-4; no firm D call. This CDR3 is 14 amino acids long. Germline assignment: CDR1 MNHNS and CDR2 SASEGT. Trimming left V 8 bases short and J 5 bases short, with 16 bases between. CDR3 DNA: TGTGCCAGCGTCAACCCCATGACTCAAAACATTCAGTACTTC. Translated, it gives CASVNPMTQNIQYF.

This clone was seen a handful of times. The rearrangement joins TRBV5-1 to TRBJ1-2; D remains unclear. The V and J ends lost 0 bases and 4 bases respectively, with 7 bases between them. Germline V gives CDR1 SGHRS, CDR2 YFSETQ. This CDR3 is built from 13 residues. This chain's CDR3 is CASSLDPGYGYTF. DNA of the CDR3: TGCGCCAGCAGCTTGGACCCGGGCTATGGCTACACCTTC.

Comments on this clone: At the DNA level, this CDR3 is encoded by other sequences in the same sample as well. This chain uses TRBV11-3 with TRBJ2-1; maybe TRBD2 (6 bases). The CDR3 has 13 residues. Germline assignment: CDR1 SGHNT and CDR2 YENEEA. Trimming removed 1 base from V and 8 bases from J, with 9 bases in between. The CDR3, as DNA: TGTGCCAGCAGCTTAGTTGGCGGGGATGAGCAGTTCTTC. Its protein is CASSLVGGDEQFF.

The chain has TRBV28 and TRBJ2-7; TRBD2 might be the D (6 bases). Trimming took 3 bases from V and 7 from J, leaving 19 bases between them. This CDR3 spans 15 amino acids. Germline CDR1 reads MDHEN; CDR2 reads SYDVKM. The CDR3 DNA sequence: TGTGCCAGCAGTTTGGCCGGGACTGGGGACTTTGAGCAGTACTTC. Its protein is CASSLAGTGDFEQYF.

The V call is TRBV5-1, the J call TRBJ2-1; a possible D gene is TRBD2 (5 bases). This CDR3 region has 15 residues. Germline V gives CDR1 SGHRS, CDR2 YFSETQ. V was clipped by 5 bases and J by 6 bases, with 18 bases between them. CDR3 DNA sequence: TGCGCCAGCAGTCCTAGGGCACAACGGGGCAATGAGCAGTTCTTC. It encodes CASSPRAQRGNEQFF.

This clone was recorded once. This chain's CDR3 is CASSSRYRKNIQYF. CDR3 DNA sequence: TGTGCCAGCAGCTCCAGGTATCGCAAAAACATTCAGTACTTC. The chain joins TRBV11-3 to TRBJ2-4; D ambiguous. Trimming removed 4 bases at V and 3 bases at J, with 10 bases between. CDR1 is SGHNT and CDR2 is YENEEA in the germline V gene. The CDR3 contains 14 residues.

This chain connects TRBV11-2 to TRBJ2-4; 8 positions match TRBD1. V trimming: 8 bases; J trimming: 4 bases; junction bases outside the gene matches: 13. Germline V lookup: CDR1 SGHAT, CDR2 FQNNGV. The CDR3 covers 16 residues. CDR3 protein: CASRPGTGKEKNIQYF. As DNA, the CDR3 is TGTGCCAGCCGTCCCGGGACAGGAAAAGAGAAAAACATTCAGTACTTC.

V usage is TRBV5-8 and J usage is TRBJ1-1; 8 bases fit TRBD1. CDR1 and CDR2 (germline): SGHTS, YDEGEE. Trimming at V came to 4 bases and at J to 1 base, leaving 6 bases not matched to a gene. This CDR3 has 15 amino acids. The CDR3 DNA reads TGTGCCAGCAGCGCCACGGACAGGGAGAACACTGAAGCTTTCTTT. Amino acids: CASSATDRENTEAFF.

The rearrangement joins TRBV7-9 to TRBJ2-3; 8 bases map to TRBD2. CDR3 size: 16 residues. Per the germline V gene, CDR1 is SEHNR and CDR2 is FQNEAQ (reference sequence). Losses at the gene ends were 0 bases for V and 1 base for J; bases not matched to a gene: 3. This CDR3 reads CASSLASLAGTDTQYF. The DNA for the CDR3 is TGTGCCAGCAGCTTAGCCTCACTAGCGGGCACAGATACGCAGTATTTT.

This chain links TRBV19 with TRBJ2-1; a possible D gene is TRBD2 (6 bases). The CDR3 loop spans 17 amino acids. Germline V gene data show CDR1 as LNHDA and CDR2 as SQIVND (reference sequence). Trimming removed 0 bases from V and 0 bases from J, with 12 bases in between. Here the CDR3 DNA reads TGTGCCAGTAGTATAGATGGTCTAGCGAGCTCCTACAATGAGCAGTTCTTC. Protein product: CASSIDGLASSYNEQFF.

The chain recombines TRBV2 with TRBJ1-4, with D unclear. The CDR3 extends over 12 amino acids. Deletions cut 6 bases from V and 3 bases from J, with 5 bases between. Germline CDR1 reads SNHLY; CDR2 reads FYNNEI. DNA of the CDR3: TGTGCCAGCAGAAGGGCTAATGAAAAACTGTTTTTT. Amino acid sequence: CASRRANEKLFF.

The genes are TRBV18 and TRBJ1-5, with TRBD1 identical over 8 bases. Germline loops: CDR1 KGHSH, CDR2 LQKENI. The length of the CDR3 is 17 residues. Losses at the gene ends were 2 bases for V and 0 bases for J; bases not matched to a gene: 6. The CDR3 reads CASSPGGQAYSNQPQHF. Written as DNA, the CDR3 is TGTGCCAGCTCACCAGGGGGACAGGCTTATAGCAATCAGCCCCAGCATTTT.